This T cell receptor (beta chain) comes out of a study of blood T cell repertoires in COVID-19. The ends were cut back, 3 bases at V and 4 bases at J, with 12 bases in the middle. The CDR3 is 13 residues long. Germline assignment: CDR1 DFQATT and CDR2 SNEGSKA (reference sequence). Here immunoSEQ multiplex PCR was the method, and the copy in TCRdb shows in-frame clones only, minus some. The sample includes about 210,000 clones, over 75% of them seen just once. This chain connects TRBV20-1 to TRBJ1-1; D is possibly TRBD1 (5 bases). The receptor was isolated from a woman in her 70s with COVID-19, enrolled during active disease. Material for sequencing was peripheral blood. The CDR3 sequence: CSASRGVITEAFF. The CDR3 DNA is TGCAGTGCTAGTCGGGGGGTAATCACTGAAGCTTTCTTT.